This is a list of T cell receptor beta chains from one sample in a study of glioma-infiltrating T cells. TCRdb ran MiXCR on the multiplex PCR reads and lists one entry per CDR3 protein. The profile shows about 130,000 distinct CDR3 sequences, roughly 20% of them singletons. The sequencing input was glioma tissue, nonneoplastic brain tissue, or PBMCs (not recorded which). These receptors were taken from a human donor with low-grade glioma or glioblastoma, undergoing nonglioma brain surgery, or in good health (not recorded which). CDR3s include the opening cysteine and the closing phenylalanine or tryptophan. Fields, in order: clone size, J gene, D gene, V gene, CDR3 DNA, CDR3 protein. A D gene is named only where the DNA matches it firmly. Expanded clones get a size class; other rows say once, few or many, or leave the size out.

clone size: many; J gene: TRBJ2-3; D gene: NA; V gene: TRBV5-1; CDR3 DNA: TGCGCCAGCAGCTCCTACGGGACAATCACAGATACGCAGTATTTT; CDR3 protein: CASSSYGTITDTQYF
clone size: many; J gene: TRBJ2-7; D gene: NA; V gene: TRBV7-2; CDR3 DNA: TGTGCCAGCAGCTGGGTGACTAACGAGCAGTACTTC; CDR3 protein: CASSWVTNEQYF
clone size: few; J gene: TRBJ2-1; D gene: TRBD1; V gene: TRBV7-2; CDR3 DNA: TGTGCCAGCAGCTTGACAGGGTTCGATGAGCGGTTCTTC; CDR3 protein: CASSLTGFDERFF
clone size: few; J gene: TRBJ1-1; D gene: TRBD1; V gene: TRBV30; CDR3 DNA: TGTGCCTGGGACCGGGACAGGGTAACTGAAGCTTTCTTT; CDR3 protein: CAWDRDRVTEAFF
clone size: many; J gene: TRBJ2-7; D gene: TRBD2; V gene: TRBV20-1; CDR3 DNA: TGCAGTGCTAGACCCAGACTAGCGGGGATAACCTACGAGCAGTACTTC; CDR3 protein: CSARPRLAGITYEQYF
clone size: few; J gene: TRBJ1-3; D gene: TRBD1; V gene: TRBV7-2; CDR3 DNA: TGTGCCAGCAGCTTACATTCGAAGACAGGGCAGGGTAGAAACACCATATATTTT; CDR3 protein: CASSLHSKTGQGRNTIYF
clone size: many; J gene: TRBJ1-1; D gene: NA; V gene: TRBV19; CDR3 DNA: TGTGCCAGTAGTGCAGGGAAGAACACTGAAGCTTTCTTT; CDR3 protein: CASSAGKNTEAFF
clone size: many; J gene: TRBJ2-1; D gene: NA; V gene: TRBV20-1; CDR3 DNA: TGCAGTGCTAGAGATCGCGGGCGCCTTTACAATGAGCAGTTCTTC; CDR3 protein: CSARDRGRLYNEQFF
clone size: many; J gene: TRBJ1-5; D gene: TRBD1; V gene: TRBV18; CDR3 DNA: TGTGCCAGCAGCGGGCAGGGGGATCAGCCCCAGCATTTT; CDR3 protein: CASSGQGDQPQHF
clone size: few; J gene: TRBJ1-2; D gene: NA; V gene: TRBV28; CDR3 DNA: TGTGCCAGCAGTTTAGGTGGAAGGGGCGGATGGTATGGCTACACCTTC; CDR3 protein: CASSLGGRGGWYGYTF
clone size: few; J gene: TRBJ2-3; D gene: TRBD2; V gene: TRBV18; CDR3 DNA: TGTGCCAGCTTGGGACTAGCGGCAGATACGCAGTATTTT; CDR3 protein: CASLGLAADTQYF
clone size: many; J gene: TRBJ1-1; D gene: NA; V gene: TRBV5-4; CDR3 DNA: TGTGCCAGCAGCGTGCAGGGAATGAACACTGAAGCTTTCTTT; CDR3 protein: CASSVQGMNTEAFF
clone size: NA; J gene: TRBJ1-2; D gene: NA; V gene: TRBV30; CDR3 DNA: TGTGCCTGGGGTGTGCCGACAAGGGGGGCTGGCTACACCTTC; CDR3 protein: CAWGVPTRGAGYTF
clone size: many; J gene: TRBJ2-1; D gene: NA; V gene: TRBV6-1; CDR3 DNA: TGTGCCAGCAGGCCCACTAGAAGCTCCTACAATGAGCAGTTCTTC; CDR3 protein: CASRPTRSSYNEQFF
clone size: many; J gene: TRBJ2-3; D gene: TRBD2; V gene: TRBV4-1; CDR3 DNA: TGCGCCAGCAGCCGTCGTGAGCGGGAGTCCACAGATACGCAGTATTTT; CDR3 protein: CASSRRERESTDTQYF
clone size: few; J gene: TRBJ1-5; D gene: NA; V gene: TRBV19; CDR3 DNA: TGTGCCAGTAGTCTGGCAGGGCAGATATATCAGCACCAGCATTTT; CDR3 protein: CASSLAGQIYQHQHF
clone size: NA; J gene: TRBJ1-4; D gene: TRBD1; V gene: TRBV7-9; CDR3 DNA: TGTGCCAGCAGCTGGGCCGGGACAGGGAGAGAAAAACTGTTTTTT; CDR3 protein: CASSWAGTGREKLFF
clone size: NA; J gene: TRBJ2-7; D gene: TRBD1; V gene: TRBV4-1; CDR3 DNA: TGCGCCAGCACCCCTCCCGGGACAGGGGGCGCGTCCGGGCAGTACTTC; CDR3 protein: CASTPPGTGGASGQYF
clone size: NA; J gene: TRBJ2-7; D gene: TRBD2; V gene: TRBV7-3; CDR3 DNA: TGTGCCAGCAGCTCCGGACTAGCGGGAGTCAGCGAGCAGTACTTC; CDR3 protein: CASSSGLAGVSEQYF
clone size: NA; J gene: TRBJ2-7; D gene: TRBD2; V gene: TRBV7-8; CDR3 DNA: TGTGCCAGCAGCCATGGACTAGCGGGAGGGCGGTACGAGCAGTACTTC; CDR3 protein: CASSHGLAGGRYEQYF
clone size: many; J gene: TRBJ2-1; D gene: NA; V gene: TRBV7-9; CDR3 DNA: TGTGCCAGCAGCTCTTTCGGTGGCGAGAACAATGAGCAGTTCTTC; CDR3 protein: CASSSFGGENNEQFF
clone size: many; J gene: TRBJ1-6; D gene: TRBD1; V gene: TRBV7-2; CDR3 DNA: TGTGCCAGCAGCGGACAGGGGAGGGATAATTCACCCCTCCACTTT; CDR3 protein: CASSGQGRDNSPLHF
clone size: many; J gene: TRBJ2-6; D gene: NA; V gene: TRBV24-1; CDR3 DNA: TGTGCCACCAGTGATCCGGGACTGAGCTCTGGGGCCAACGTCCTGACTTTC; CDR3 protein: CATSDPGLSSGANVLTF
clone size: many; J gene: TRBJ1-6; D gene: NA; V gene: TRBV27; CDR3 DNA: TGTGCCAGCAGTTTATACGATCTGGCAGGGGTTTCACCCCTCCACTTT; CDR3 protein: CASSLYDLAGVSPLHF
clone size: many; J gene: TRBJ1-1; D gene: NA; V gene: TRBV6-1; CDR3 DNA: TGTGCCAGCAGTGTCTCTGACGGCACTGAAGCTTTCTTT; CDR3 protein: CASSVSDGTEAFF